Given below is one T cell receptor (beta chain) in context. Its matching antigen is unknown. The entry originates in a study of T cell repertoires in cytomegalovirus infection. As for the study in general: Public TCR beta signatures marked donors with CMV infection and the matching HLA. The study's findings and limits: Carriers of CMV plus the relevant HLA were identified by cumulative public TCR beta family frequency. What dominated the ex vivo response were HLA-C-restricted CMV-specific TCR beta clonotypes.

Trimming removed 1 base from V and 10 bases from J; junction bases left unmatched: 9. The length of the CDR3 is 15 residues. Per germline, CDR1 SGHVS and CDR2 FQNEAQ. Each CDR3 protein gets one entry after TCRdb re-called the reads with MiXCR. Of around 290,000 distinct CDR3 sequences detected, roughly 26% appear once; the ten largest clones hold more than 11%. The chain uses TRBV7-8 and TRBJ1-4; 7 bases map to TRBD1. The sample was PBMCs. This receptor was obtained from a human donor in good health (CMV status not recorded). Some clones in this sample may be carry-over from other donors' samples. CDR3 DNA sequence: TGTGCCAGCAGCTTAGAGACAGGGCGTTTTGTAAAACTGTTTTTT. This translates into CASSLETGRFVKLFF.